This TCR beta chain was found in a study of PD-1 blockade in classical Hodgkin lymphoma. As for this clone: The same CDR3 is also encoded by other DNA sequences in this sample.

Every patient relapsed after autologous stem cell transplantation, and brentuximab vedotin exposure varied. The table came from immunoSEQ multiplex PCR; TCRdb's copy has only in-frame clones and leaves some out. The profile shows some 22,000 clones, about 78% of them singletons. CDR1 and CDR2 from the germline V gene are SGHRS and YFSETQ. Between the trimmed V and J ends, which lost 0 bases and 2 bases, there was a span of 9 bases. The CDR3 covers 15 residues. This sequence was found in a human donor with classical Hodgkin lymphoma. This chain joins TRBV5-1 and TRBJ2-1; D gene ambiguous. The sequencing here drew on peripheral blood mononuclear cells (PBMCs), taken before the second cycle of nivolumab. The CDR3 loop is CASSLEGSPYNEQFF. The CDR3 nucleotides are TGCGCCAGCAGCTTGGAAGGTAGCCCCTACAATGAGCAGTTCTTC.